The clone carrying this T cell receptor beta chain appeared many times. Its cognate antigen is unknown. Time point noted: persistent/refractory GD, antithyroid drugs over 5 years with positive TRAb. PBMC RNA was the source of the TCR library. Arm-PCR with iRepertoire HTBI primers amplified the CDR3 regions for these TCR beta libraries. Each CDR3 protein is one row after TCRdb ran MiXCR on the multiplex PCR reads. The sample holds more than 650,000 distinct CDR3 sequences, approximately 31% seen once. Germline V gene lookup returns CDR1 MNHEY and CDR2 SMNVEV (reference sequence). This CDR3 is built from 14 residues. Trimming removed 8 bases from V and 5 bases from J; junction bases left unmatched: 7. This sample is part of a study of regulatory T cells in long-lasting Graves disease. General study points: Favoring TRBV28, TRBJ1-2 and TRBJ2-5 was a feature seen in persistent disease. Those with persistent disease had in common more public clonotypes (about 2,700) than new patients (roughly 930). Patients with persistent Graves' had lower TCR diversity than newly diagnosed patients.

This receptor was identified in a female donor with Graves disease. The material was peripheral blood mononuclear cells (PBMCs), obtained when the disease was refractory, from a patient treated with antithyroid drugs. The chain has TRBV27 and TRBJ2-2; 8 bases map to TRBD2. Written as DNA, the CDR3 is TGTGCCAGCTTTAGCGGGATGTCGACCGGGGAGCTGTTTTTT. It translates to CASFSGMSTGELFF.